This T cell receptor beta chain is from a study of blood T cell repertoires in COVID-19. In the study overall: The samples span acute and convalescent COVID-19 from the United States, Italy and Spain. PBMCs, B-cell-depleted T cells, or T cells provided the cDNA or gDNA that made up the material.

Authors' data handling: Estimated nucleated cell counts came from reference gene primer amplification. The method was immunoSEQ multiplex PCR; TCRdb's version includes in-frame clones alone and lacks a portion of them. V and J calls plus clone size are reproduced from that table; the DNA served to infer D and trimming. The table has over 120,000 clones, roughly 80% seen once. V trimming: 2 bases; J trimming: 6 bases; junction bases outside the gene matches: 4. CDR1 MNHEY and CDR2 SVGAGI come from the germline V gene. The CDR3 consists of 14 residues. The source of this sequence is a woman in her forties or fifties with active or convalescent COVID-19. The sample was peripheral blood. The V call is TRBV6-5, the J call TRBJ2-7, with 10 bases lining up with TRBD1. CDR3 coding DNA: TGTGCCAGCAGTTACGACAGGGGGCGGGTCGAGCAGTACTTC. This gives the protein CASSYDRGRVEQYF.